The 21 T cell receptor beta chains presented below share a single source sample, sequenced in a study of blood T cell repertoires in COVID-19. Sequencing used immunoSEQ multiplex PCR; TCRdb keeps in-frame clones, though not all of them. The sample lists around 230,000 clones; about 81% were seen once. Sequenced input: PBMCs or T cells enriched from blood (not recorded which). These receptors all come from a man aged 40-50 years who had recovered from COVID-19.

This clone was recorded only once. The chain employs TRBV4-2 and TRBJ1-1; maybe TRBD1 (6 bases). The CDR3 loop spans 15 amino acids. The V gene's germline CDR1 is LGHNA and CDR2 YNFKEQ. Trimming stripped 2 bases from V and 0 bases from J, with 10 bases between. CDR3 protein: CASSQNRVMNTEAFF. CDR3 DNA: TGTGCCAGCAGCCAAAACAGGGTAATGAACACTGAAGCTTTCTTT.

V gene TRBV10-1 combines with J gene TRBJ1-1; D might be TRBD1 (6 bases). From germline, CDR1 is WNHNN and CDR2 SYGVQD (reference sequence). Trimming removed 0 bases at V and 1 base at J, with 9 bases between. The CDR3 loop spans 15 amino acids. The DNA of the CDR3 is TGCGCCAGCAGTGAGTCGCGGGGGGCGAACACTGAAGCTTTCTTT. This sequence encodes CASSESRGANTEAFF.

This clone turned up a few times. The chain combines TRBV25-1 with TRBJ2-1, with D possibly being TRBD1 (6 bases). From germline, CDR1 is MGHDK and CDR2 SYGVNS. Trimming cost V 1 base and J 5 bases, with 18 bases left between them. The CDR3 has 17 residues. In DNA, the CDR3 is TGTGCCAGCAGTGAATGGGCAGGGGTAAGGAAGCACAATGAGCAGTTCTTC. Its protein product is CASSEWAGVRKHNEQFF. The full variable domain, rest sourced from reference TRBV25-1 and TRBJ2-1, is EADIYQTPRYLVIGTGKKITLECSQTMGHDKMYWYQQDPGMELHLIHYSYGVNSTEKGDLSSESTVSRIRTEHFPLTLESARPSHTSQYLCASSEWAGVRKHNEQFFGPGTRLTVL.

CDR3 DNA: TGCGCCAGCAGCCAAGGGGGCGGGATGGTTGACAATGAGCAGTTCTTC. Its protein is CASSQGGGMVDNEQFF. This chain joins TRBV4-1 and TRBJ2-1; maybe TRBD2 (6 bases). V lost 1 base to trimming and J lost 5 bases, with 15 bases between them. The CDR3 spans 16 residues. The V gene's germline CDR1 is MGHRA and CDR2 YSYEKL.

The V and J genes are TRBV2 and TRBJ1-2, with TRBD1 as a possible D gene (5 bases). The germline CDR1 and CDR2 sequences are SNHLY and FYNNEI. The CDR3 loop spans 15 amino acids. The germline V and J ends were trimmed by 0 bases and 3 bases, with 11 bases remaining between them. The CDR3 DNA sequence: TGTGCCAGCAGTGAAGCTGACAGAACCTACTATGGCTACACCTTC. It translates to CASSEADRTYYGYTF.

The CDR3 nucleotides are TGTGCCAGCAGCGTAGGACAGACGAGATATGGCTACACCTTC. Translation: CASSVGQTRYGYTF. J is TRBJ1-2 and V is TRBV5-6; a possible D gene is TRBD1 (6 bases). The V end was cut by 4 bases, the J end by 5 bases, with 15 bases between. CDR3 length: 14 residues. CDR1 is SGHDT, CDR2 YYEEEE, per germline.

The chain carries TRBV7-9 and TRBJ2-7; 11 bases are a match to TRBD1. CDR3 length equals 18 residues. Germline loops: CDR1 SEHNR, CDR2 FQNEAQ (reference sequence). The ends lost 5 bases at V and 4 bases at J; junction bases unmatched: 16. CDR3: CASSPPGRGTGGSYEQYF. The CDR3 nucleotides are TGTGCCAGCAGCCCCCCCGGACGCGGGACAGGGGGTAGTTACGAGCAGTACTTC.

The chain employs TRBV2 and TRBJ2-5; D perhaps matches TRBD1 (6 bases). Germline V gives CDR1 SNHLY, CDR2 FYNNEI. Between the trimmed V and J ends, which lost 6 bases and 3 bases, there was a span of 14 bases. The CDR3 runs to 14 residues. The CDR3 sequence: CASSFGTPEETQYF. CDR3 nucleotides: TGTGCCAGCAGCTTCGGGACACCAGAAGAGACCCAGTACTTC. Full variable domain (missing parts from reference TRBV2 and TRBJ2-5): EPEVTQTPSHQVTQMGQEVILRCVPISNHLYFYWYRQILGQKVEFLVSFYNNEISEKSEIFDDQFSVERPDGSNFTLKIRSTKLEDSAMYFCASSFGTPEETQYFGPGTRLLVL.

This chain connects TRBV6-5 to TRBJ2-1; TRBD2 agrees at 15 bases. The germline V gene has CDR1 MNHEY and CDR2 SVGAGI. The CDR3 extends over 12 amino acids. Trimming at V came to 4 bases and at J to 14 bases, leaving 0 bases not matched to a gene. CDR3 DNA sequence: TGTGCCAGCAGTTGGACTAGCGGGAGGGAGTTCTTC. It codes for CASSWTSGREFF.

J is TRBJ2-2 and V is TRBV4-1; 9 positions match TRBD2. V shed 4 bases, J shed 4 bases, and the junction held 10 bases outside the gene matches. In germline, CDR1 is MGHRA, CDR2 YSYEKL. CDR3 length equals 17 residues. CDR3 in DNA: TGCGCCAGCAGCCCAATCATAGCGGGAGTAGTCACCGGGGAGCTGTTTTTT. Protein: CASSPIIAGVVTGELFF.

The V gene is TRBV6-5, the J gene TRBJ1-1; tentative D call: TRBD1 (6 bases). Trimming took 4 bases from V and 4 from J, leaving 13 bases between them. Germline CDR1 reads MNHEY; CDR2 reads SVGAGI. This CDR3 is 14 amino acids long. This CDR3 reads CASSSAGGATEAFF. In DNA form, the CDR3 reads TGTGCCAGCAGTTCCGCCGGGGGGGCCACTGAAGCTTTCTTT.

This chain joins TRBV19 and TRBJ2-1; 8 bases are shared with TRBD2. The CDR3 has 15 residues. V shed 5 bases and J 8 bases; nucleotides not matched to a gene: 11. CDR1 and CDR2 (germline): LNHDA, SQIVND (reference sequence). The CDR3 nucleotides read TGTGCCAGTAGTGTGACTGGCGGGAGGTCAGATGAGCAGTTCTTC. Its translation: CASSVTGGRSDEQFF.

V is TRBV24-1 and J is TRBJ2-3; TRBD2 agrees at 8 bases. The V gene's germline CDR1 is KGHDR and CDR2 SFDVKD. V lost 5 bases and J lost 0; bases outside the gene matches: 12. The CDR3 is 18 amino acids. The CDR3 region has the DNA TGTGCCACCAGTGGGGGAGCGGGAGCGGGTTCTAGCACAGATACGCAGTATTTT. This codes for CATSGGAGAGSSTDTQYF.

The chain employs TRBV5-1 and TRBJ1-1; TRBD1 aligns across 7 bases. The CDR3 has 16 amino acids. CDR1 SGHRS and CDR2 YFSETQ come from the germline V gene. The V segment lost 3 bases and the J segment 1 base; nucleotides outside the gene matches: 9. This CDR3 is CASSSGRTGRNTEAFF. The DNA of the CDR3 is TGCGCCAGCAGCTCCGGCCGGACAGGCCGGAACACTGAAGCTTTCTTT.

This chain links TRBV25-1 with TRBJ1-3; TRBD1 matches at 7 bases. This CDR3 has 15 amino acids. From germline, CDR1 is MGHDK and CDR2 SYGVNS. J gave up 4 bases and V 5 bases, and 8 bases lay outside the gene matches. CDR3 DNA sequence: TGTGCCAGCAGTTCCTATGGGACAGTCGGAAACACCATATATTTT. Residues: CASSSYGTVGNTIYF.

V is TRBV10-1 and J is TRBJ2-1; 13 bases fit TRBD2. The CDR3 is 15 amino acids. Germline assignment: CDR1 WNHNN and CDR2 SYGVQD (reference sequence). Germline trimming cut 10 bases from V and 8 bases from J; bases unmatched to any gene: 11. CDR3 DNA sequence: TGCGCCACCGGGACTAGCGGGGAACCTACGGATGAGCAGTTCTTC. This sequence encodes CATGTSGEPTDEQFF.

The CDR3 sequence: CASSLSGSGSGELFF. As DNA, the CDR3 is TGTGCCAGCAGCTTAAGCGGGAGCGGGAGCGGGGAGCTGTTTTTT. V and J are TRBV11-3 and TRBJ2-2; TRBD2 agrees at 8 bases. The CDR3 extends over 15 amino acids. After removal of 2 bases from V and 7 bases from J, the junction contained 6 bases not matched to a gene. Germline V gene sequence: CDR1 SGHNT, CDR2 YENEEA.

This chain links TRBV28 with TRBJ2-7; TRBD1 matches at 9 bases. V dropped 6 bases and J dropped 6; count of bases not matched to a gene: 12. The CDR3 sequence is 15 residues long. The V gene's germline CDR1 is MDHEN and CDR2 SYDVKM. CDR3 bases: TGTGCCAGCAGGGGACCGGGACAGGGTACTCCCGAGCAGTACTTC. It encodes CASRGPGQGTPEQYF.

This clone has a single count. CDR3 DNA: TGTGCCAGTAGTCCAACACCTCAGGGAAACTATGGCTACACCTTC. Protein sequence: CASSPTPQGNYGYTF. V gene TRBV19 combines with J gene TRBJ1-2, with a weak D call TRBD1 (5 bases). The germline CDR1 and CDR2 sequences are LNHDA and SQIVND (reference sequence). The CDR3 loop spans 15 amino acids. V shed 5 bases and J shed 2 bases, with 15 bases lying between them.

The chain employs TRBV7-8 and TRBJ2-3, with TRBD1 identical over 9 bases. Germline values: CDR1 SGHVS, CDR2 FQNEAQ. This CDR3 has 18 amino acids. The V segment lost 1 base and the J segment 2 bases; nucleotides outside the gene matches: 10. The CDR3 spells CASSLGYLGQGNTDTQYF. The CDR3 nucleotides read TGTGCCAGCAGCTTAGGTTACCTGGGACAGGGAAACACAGATACGCAGTATTTT. The full variable domain, rest sourced from reference TRBV7-8 and TRBJ2-3, is GAGVSQSPRYKVAKRGQDVALRCDPISGHVSLFWYQQALGQGPEFLTYFQNEAQLDKSGLPSDRFFAERPEGSVSTLKIQRTQQEDSAVYLCASSLGYLGQGNTDTQYFGPGTRLTVL.

This clone appeared a few times. CDR3 bases: TGTGCCAGCAGCTTAGGGGACAGGGGAGGCACTGAAGCTTTCTTT. It specifies CASSLGDRGGTEAFF. The chain couples TRBV7-9 to TRBJ1-1, with 10 bases that match TRBD1. V dropped 1 base and J dropped 4; count of bases not matched to a gene: 3. Germline loops: CDR1 SEHNR, CDR2 FQNEAQ (reference sequence). The CDR3 is 15 amino acids.